The source of this T cell receptor (beta chain) is a study of PD-1 blockade in classical Hodgkin lymphoma. Described time point: cycle 4 day 1 (C4D1), after 6 weeks of nivolumab. After autologous stem cell transplantation all patients relapsed, and prior brentuximab vedotin exposure differed between cohorts. Generated by immunoSEQ multiplex PCR, the TCRdb table keeps only in-frame clones and is missing some. The table records roughly 50,000 clones, around 91% of them present only once. The V gene's germline CDR1 is SGHKS and CDR2 YYEKEE (reference sequence). The CDR3 is 18 residues long. With 4 bases clipped from V and 6 bases from J, the junction kept 18 bases outside the gene matches.

The source of this sequence is a human donor with classical Hodgkin lymphoma. Sequencing was performed on peripheral blood mononuclear cells (PBMCs), taken before the fourth cycle of nivolumab. V and J are TRBV5-5 and TRBJ2-1, with 8 nucleotides matching TRBD2. Here the CDR3 reads CASSPPGLGYRGINEQFF. The CDR3 nucleotides read TGTGCCAGCAGCCCTCCGGGACTAGGTTATCGGGGTATCAATGAGCAGTTCTTC.